The T cell receptor (delta chain) under discussion was sequenced for a study of γδ T cells in repeated Plasmodium falciparum infection. Study-wide background: Malian children with intense seasonal malaria exposure were compared with matched Australian children.

Gammadelta T cells were flow-sorted from PBMC into Vgamma9/Vdelta2+ and Vdelta2-negative populations for bulk analysis. Notes on this clone: A far more abundant clone sits one base away, making this likely a read error. Other DNA sequences within the sample encode an identical CDR3.

TCRdb reanalysed the multiplex PCR reads via CATT. The profile shows tens of thousands of delta-chain clones, approximately 1.4% of them singletons. The germline CDR1 and CDR2 sequences are GEAIGNYY and EKD. The length of the CDR3 is 17 residues. The chain couples TRDV2 to TRDJ3; 9 bases line up with TRDD3. The J gene is absent in TCRdb and was assigned here via DNA matching to germline. Sequenced: gamma-delta T cells from blood. The TCR originated in a pool of human donors (malaria-infected and uninfected, not separated). This chain's CDR3 is CACDRGDTTWDTRQMFF. The CDR3 DNA reads as TGTGCCTGTGACAGAGGGGATACGACTTGGGACACCCGGCAGATGTTTTTC.